This TCR beta chain came from a study of T cell responses to AZD1222 COVID-19 vaccine. Study observations and caveats: Nearly half of spike-specific TCRs reportedly go after variant regions that carry no mutations. Samples come after the peak T cell response, not at day 14.

With respect to this clone: The antigen is unknown.

V was pared by 3 bases and J by 2 bases, with 12 bases between. Germline V gene sequence: CDR1 SGHRS, CDR2 YFSETQ. CDR3 length equals 15 residues. TCRdb keeps only in-frame clones here, not all; method: immunoSEQ multiplex PCR. This sample has 100,000 to 110,000 clones, with 87% found just once. This specimen was peripheral blood, taken on day 0 of AZD1222 vaccination. The chain employs TRBV5-1 and TRBJ2-1; a possible D gene is TRBD2 (6 bases). This TCR derives from an adult in good health. DNA of the CDR3: TGCGCCAGCAGCTCGGGGGTTGGGACCTACAATGAGCAGTTCTTC. Its protein is CASSSGVGTYNEQFF.